Each of the 4 T cell receptor beta chains below was sequenced from the same sample in a study of shared T cell receptors in the human thymus. Clones were read by immunoSEQ multiplex PCR, and TCRdb kept only the in-frame ones, dropping some. Of roughly 700,000 clones detected, around nine tenths appear once; the ten largest clones hold 0.01%. These same data were also listed under a study on human thymus T cells.

The sequenced sample consisted of thymocytes. The receptor source for this set is a boy in the first two years of life with a congenital heart defect.

This chain joins TRBV4-1 and TRBJ2-1, with 10 nucleotides matching TRBD2. CDR3 length: 15 residues. Germline V lookup: CDR1 MGHRA, CDR2 YSYEKL. Unmatched junction bases numbered 8, after V lost 4 bases and J lost 8 bases. DNA for the CDR3: TGCGCCAGCAGCCCCGGGCTAGCGGGAGTGGATGAGCAGTTCTTC. Translating it yields CASSPGLAGVDEQFF.

V and J are TRBV5-1 and TRBJ2-7, with 9 bases matching TRBD1. The CDR3 runs to 14 residues. Germline V CDR1 and CDR2: SGHRS, YFSETQ. Trimming cost V 4 bases and J 3 bases; bases outside gene matches: 5. CDR3 residues: CASSLGQGCYEQYF. As DNA, the CDR3 is TGCGCCAGCAGCCTGGGACAGGGATGCTACGAGCAGTACTTC.

J is TRBJ2-1 and V is TRBV28, with TRBD2 matching 14 bases. The junction had 2 bases not matched to a gene; V was cut back by 6 bases and J by 7 bases. The CDR3 has 14 residues. Germline lookup yields CDR1 MDHEN and CDR2 SYDVKM. The CDR3 DNA follows: TGTGCCAGCAGGGGGACTAGCGGGAGAAATGAGCAGTTCTTC. Its protein is CASRGTSGRNEQFF.

The rearrangement uses TRBV7-8 and TRBJ2-7, with D possibly matching TRBD2 (5 bases). The germline V and J ends were trimmed by 5 bases and 3 bases, with 20 bases remaining between them. The CDR3 sequence is 16 residues long. Germline-derived CDR1 and CDR2 are SGHVS and FQNEAQ. The CDR3 region has the DNA TGTGCCAGCAGCCTTAGAGACTCGGGGTCCTACTACGAGCAGTACTTC. It specifies CASSLRDSGSYYEQYF.